Presented here are 8 T cell receptor beta chains from one specimen sequenced in a study of blood T cell repertoires in COVID-19. Some clones are missing from TCRdb's copy, which holds only in-frame ones; the method was immunoSEQ multiplex PCR. The sample yields tens of thousands of clones, 70% to 90% seen once. Material: peripheral blood. Every receptor here comes from a human donor in a cohort sampled during active COVID-19.

This clone was seen a single time. Written as DNA, the CDR3 is TGTGCCACCAGTGATTTGGCCGGGACTAGCGCGTCTCCCTACAATGAGCAGTTCTTC. Its translation is CATSDLAGTSASPYNEQFF. The V call is TRBV24-1, the J call TRBJ2-1, with 10 bases fitting TRBD2. CDR3 length: 19 amino acids. The trim removed 0 bases at V and 2 bases at J, leaving 9 bases unmatched. Germline V lookup: CDR1 KGHDR, CDR2 SFDVKD.

V usage is TRBV4-3 and J usage is TRBJ2-7; 8 bases agree with TRBD1. Germline values: CDR1 LGHNA, CDR2 YSLEER. V shed 1 base, J shed 3 bases, and the junction held 5 bases outside the gene matches. This CDR3 contains 15 residues. CDR3 sequence (DNA): TGCGCCAGCAGCCAAGCCGGGACAGGCCTCTACGAGCAGTACTTC. Its translation is CASSQAGTGLYEQYF.

This clone was seen only once. The rearrangement joins TRBV19 to TRBJ2-7; 7 positions match TRBD2. The CDR3 has 16 amino acids. The V segment lost 5 bases and the J segment 1 base; nucleotides outside the gene matches: 11. CDR1 LNHDA and CDR2 SQIVND come from the germline V gene (reference sequence). As DNA, the CDR3 is TGTGCCAGTAGTTCCCGCGGGAGAGCCGGGTCCTACGAGCAGTACTTC. This sequence encodes CASSSRGRAGSYEQYF.

The chain employs TRBV30 and TRBJ1-6, with 8 bases aligning to TRBD1. V gave up 4 bases and J gave up 9 bases; unmatched junction bases: 17. The CDR3 has 17 amino acids. Germline lookup yields CDR1 GTSNPN and CDR2 SVGIG (reference sequence). CDR3 in DNA: TGTGCCTGGACCAAATTACGGGTCGGGACAGGAGTTTCACCCCTCCACTTT. It yields the protein CAWTKLRVGTGVSPLHF. The full variable domain, in which reference TRBV30 and TRBJ1-6 provide the parts outside the CDR3, is SQTIHQWPATLVQPVGSPLSLECTVEGTSNPNLYWYRQAAGRGLQLLFYSVGIGQISSEVPQNLSASRPQDRQFILSSKKLLLSDSGFYLCAWTKLRVGTGVSPLHFGNGTRLTVT.

The gene calls are TRBV15 and TRBJ2-2, with 10 positions matching TRBD2. The length of the CDR3 is 16 residues. Germline trimming cut 7 bases from V and 5 bases from J; bases unmatched to any gene: 10. Germline CDR1 is LNHNV and CDR2 is YYDKDF (reference sequence). The CDR3 is CATTRWSGGGTGELFF. The CDR3 nucleotides read TGTGCCACCACCCGGTGGAGCGGGGGGGGGACCGGGGAGCTGTTTTTT.

V gene TRBV7-6 combines with J gene TRBJ2-1, with 10 bases aligning to TRBD2. Germline assignment: CDR1 SGHVS and CDR2 FNYEAQ. CDR3 length equals 16 residues. Trimming cost V 1 base and J 12 bases; bases outside gene matches: 12. The CDR3 DNA reads TGTGCCAGCAGCTTAGGGGGGACTAGCGAAGGAGTGGGGCAGTTCTTC. Residues: CASSLGGTSEGVGQFF.

V and J are TRBV28 and TRBJ2-4; 7 nucleotides align to TRBD2. The V and J ends lost 5 bases and 6 bases, in that order; junction bases with no gene match: 7. CDR1 is MDHEN, CDR2 SYDVKM, per germline. This CDR3 comprises 14 residues. This CDR3 reads CASSPRLALNIQYF. In nucleotides, the CDR3 is TGTGCCAGCAGTCCCCGACTAGCATTAAACATTCAGTACTTC.

This chain joins TRBV7-2 and TRBJ2-7; TRBD1 matches 9 bases. The CDR3 is 15 amino acids. Per the germline V gene, CDR1 is SGHTA and CDR2 is FQGNSA. Trimming at V came to 5 bases and at J to 5 bases, leaving 10 bases not matched to a gene. In DNA form, the CDR3 reads TGTGCCAGCAGCCGTCGACAGGGGGAGAACCACGAGCAGTACTTC. This gives the protein CASSRRQGENHEQYF.